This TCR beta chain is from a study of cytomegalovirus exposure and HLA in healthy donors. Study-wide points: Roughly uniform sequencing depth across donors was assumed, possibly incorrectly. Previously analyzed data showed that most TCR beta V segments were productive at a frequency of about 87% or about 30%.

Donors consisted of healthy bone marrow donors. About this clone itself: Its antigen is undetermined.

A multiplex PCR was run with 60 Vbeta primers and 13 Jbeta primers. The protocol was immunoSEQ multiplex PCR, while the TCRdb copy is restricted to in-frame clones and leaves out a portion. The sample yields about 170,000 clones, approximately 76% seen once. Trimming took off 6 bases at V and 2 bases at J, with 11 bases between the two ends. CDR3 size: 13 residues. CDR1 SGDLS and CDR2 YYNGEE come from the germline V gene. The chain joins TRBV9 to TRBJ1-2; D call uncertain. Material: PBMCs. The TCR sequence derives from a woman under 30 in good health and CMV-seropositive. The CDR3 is CASTPAGNYGYTF. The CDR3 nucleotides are TGTGCCAGCACCCCCGCGGGGAACTATGGCTACACCTTC. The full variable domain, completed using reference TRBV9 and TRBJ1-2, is DSGVTQTPKHLITATGQRVTLRCSPRSGDLSVYWYQQSLDQGLQFLIQYYNGEERAKGNILERFSAQQFPDLHSELNLSSLELGDSALYFCASTPAGNYGYTFGSGTRLTVV.